This T cell receptor (beta chain) was identified in a study of T cells after yellow fever vaccination. Findings of the study overall: In sorted memory subsets at day 0, almost all vaccine-responding clonotypes were below detection.

Generation of TCR cDNA used 5'RACE template switching (which added a universal primer site and UMIs). One entry per CDR3 protein results from TCRdb running MiXCR on the 5' RACE reads. Here the sample spans about 31,000 distinct CDR3 sequences, about 10% being singletons. Germline values: CDR1 WNHNN, CDR2 SYGVQD (reference sequence). This CDR3 has 13 amino acids. The ends were cut back, 4 bases at V and 4 bases at J, with 8 bases in the middle. This clonotype was counted a few times. The chain joins TRBV10-1 to TRBJ1-5; D not certain. This TCR derives from a man in his late teens or twenties who received the YFV17D yellow fever vaccine. The specimen comprised PBMCs, either bulk or a sorted T-cell subset (CD4+, CD8+, memory, or dextramer-sorted; not recorded which), sampled more than 13 days after the first yellow fever vaccination. The CDR3, as DNA: TGCGCCAGCAGTGGGGGTTTGAATCAGCCCCAGCATTTT. Its translation is CASSGGLNQPQHF.